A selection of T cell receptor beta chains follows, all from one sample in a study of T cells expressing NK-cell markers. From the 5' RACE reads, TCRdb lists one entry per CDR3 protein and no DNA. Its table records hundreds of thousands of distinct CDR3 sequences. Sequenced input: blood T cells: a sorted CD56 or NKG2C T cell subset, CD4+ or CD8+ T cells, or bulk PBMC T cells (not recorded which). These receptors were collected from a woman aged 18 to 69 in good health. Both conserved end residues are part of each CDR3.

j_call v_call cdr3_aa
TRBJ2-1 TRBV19 CASSMRDYLYNEQFF
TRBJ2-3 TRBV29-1 CSVWVSTDTQYF
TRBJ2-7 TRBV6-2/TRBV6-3 CASSYNGRGYEQYF
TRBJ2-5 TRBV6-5 CASSYSSGQRTQYF
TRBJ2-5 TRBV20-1 CSARQGLAFEETQYF
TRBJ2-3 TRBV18 CASSPLAGGSADTQYF
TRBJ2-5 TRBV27 CASSFSSRETQYF
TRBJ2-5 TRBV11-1 CASSRAPDQQETQYF
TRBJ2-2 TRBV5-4 CAIPAKRPPTGELFF
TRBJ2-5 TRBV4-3 CASSQGPRKGLETQYF
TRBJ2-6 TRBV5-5 CASSEYIQGGAGANVLTF
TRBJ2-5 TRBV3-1 CASTEGGSETQYF
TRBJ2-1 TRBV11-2 CASSPQPYNEQFF
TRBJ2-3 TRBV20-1 CSARDGTASGVGDTQYF
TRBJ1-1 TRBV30 CAWSVRERNTEAFF
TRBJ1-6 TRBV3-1 CASSQTGQFSPLHF
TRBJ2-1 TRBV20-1 CSGERGGSYNEQFF
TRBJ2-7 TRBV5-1 CASRQTGPTYEQYF
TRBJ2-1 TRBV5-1 CASSLAEGYNEQFF
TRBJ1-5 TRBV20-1 CSADTGIQRQPQHF
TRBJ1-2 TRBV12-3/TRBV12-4 CASSPEGHPGAYGYTF
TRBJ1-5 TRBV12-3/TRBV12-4 CASSSDGRRSNQPQHF
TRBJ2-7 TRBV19 CASSLSLAGRHEQYF
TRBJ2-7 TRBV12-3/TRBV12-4 CASSSDRDGYEQYF
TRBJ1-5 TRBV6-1 CASHSGAYNQPQHF
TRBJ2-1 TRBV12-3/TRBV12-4 CASSTGLYNEQFF
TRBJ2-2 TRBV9 CASSGQGTGELFF
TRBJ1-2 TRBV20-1 CSAPGHFNYGYTF
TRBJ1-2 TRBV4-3 CASSEFGADYGYTF
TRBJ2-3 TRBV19 CASSIPGLAASTDTQYF
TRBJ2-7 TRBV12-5 CASGRDSSYEQYF
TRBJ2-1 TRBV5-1 CASSLGSGPGSYNEQFF
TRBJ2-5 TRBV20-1 CSARDLAAETQYF
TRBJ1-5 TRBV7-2 CASRLYSNQPQHF
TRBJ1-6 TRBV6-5 CASSYSGKAYSPLHF
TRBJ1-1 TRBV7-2 CASSSDGTGRTEAFF
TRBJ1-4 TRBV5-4 CASSLNRAVNEKLFF
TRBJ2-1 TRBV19 CASEDRSSYDEQFF
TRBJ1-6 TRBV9 CASSGRQGNSPLHF
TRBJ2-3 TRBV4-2 CASSPIGGGASTTDTQYF
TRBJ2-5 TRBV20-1 CSARLAAQYQETQYF
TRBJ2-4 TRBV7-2 CASSLSHRGTNIQYF
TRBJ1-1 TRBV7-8 CASRTRTGSTEAFF
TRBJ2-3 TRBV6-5 CASSYPGDTQYF
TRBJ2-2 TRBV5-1 CASSNGPNTGELFF
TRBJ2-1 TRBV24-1 CATSDLRASSYNEQFF
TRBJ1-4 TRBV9 CASSAGNEKLFF
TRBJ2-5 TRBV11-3 CASSLGGETQETQYF
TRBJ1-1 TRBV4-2 CASSYSDREGEAFF
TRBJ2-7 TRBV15 CATSRGTGVSYEQYF
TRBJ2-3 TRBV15 CATSRGTGLGNTDTQYF
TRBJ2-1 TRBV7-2 CTSSAYYNEQFF
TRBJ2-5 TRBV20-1 CSAHPVERGGRETQYF
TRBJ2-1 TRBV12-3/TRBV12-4 CASRPLPYNEQFF
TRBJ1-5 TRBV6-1 CASTSGHMGQPQHF
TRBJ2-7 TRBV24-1 CATRGRDSSYEQYF
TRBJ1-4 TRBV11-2 CASSFRGLANEKLFF
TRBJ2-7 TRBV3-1 CASSQDRGVTYEQYF
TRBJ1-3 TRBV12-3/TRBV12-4 CASSPLGFEFGNTIYF